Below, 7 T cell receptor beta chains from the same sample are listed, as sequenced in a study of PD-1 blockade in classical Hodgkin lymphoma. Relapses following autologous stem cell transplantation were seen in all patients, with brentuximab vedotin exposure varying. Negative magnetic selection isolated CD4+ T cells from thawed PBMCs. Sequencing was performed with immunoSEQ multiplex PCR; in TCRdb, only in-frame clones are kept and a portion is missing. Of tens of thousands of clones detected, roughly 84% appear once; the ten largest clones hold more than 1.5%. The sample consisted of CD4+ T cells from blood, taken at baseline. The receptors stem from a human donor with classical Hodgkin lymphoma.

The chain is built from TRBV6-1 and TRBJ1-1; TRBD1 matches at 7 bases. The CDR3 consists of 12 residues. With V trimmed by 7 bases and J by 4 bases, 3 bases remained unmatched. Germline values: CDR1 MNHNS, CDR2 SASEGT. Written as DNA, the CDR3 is TGTGCCAGCAATCACAGGGGCACTGAAGCTTTCTTT. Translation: CASNHRGTEAFF.

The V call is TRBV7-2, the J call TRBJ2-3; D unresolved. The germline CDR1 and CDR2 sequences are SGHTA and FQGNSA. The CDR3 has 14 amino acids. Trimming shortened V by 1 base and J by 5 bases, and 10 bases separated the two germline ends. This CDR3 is CASSLDWSLDTQYF. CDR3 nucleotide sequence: TGTGCCAGCAGCTTAGACTGGTCTTTAGATACGCAGTATTTT.

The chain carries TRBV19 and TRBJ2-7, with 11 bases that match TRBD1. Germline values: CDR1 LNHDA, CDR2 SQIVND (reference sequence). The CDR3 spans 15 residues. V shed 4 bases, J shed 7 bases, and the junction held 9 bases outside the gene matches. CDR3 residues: CASSTMGQGGEEQYF. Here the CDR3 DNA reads TGTGCCAGTAGTACTATGGGACAGGGGGGGGAGGAGCAGTACTTC.

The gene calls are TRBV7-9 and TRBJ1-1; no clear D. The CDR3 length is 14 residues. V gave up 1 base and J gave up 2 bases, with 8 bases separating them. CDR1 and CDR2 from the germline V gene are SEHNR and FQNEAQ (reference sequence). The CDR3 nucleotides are TGTGCCAGCAGCTTAGTTCGGGGAAACACTGAAGCTTTCTTT. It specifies CASSLVRGNTEAFF.

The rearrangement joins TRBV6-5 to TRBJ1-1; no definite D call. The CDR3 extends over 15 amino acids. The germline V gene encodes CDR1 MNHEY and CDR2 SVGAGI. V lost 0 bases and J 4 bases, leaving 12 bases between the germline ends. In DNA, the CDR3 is TGTGCCAGCAGTTACTCGGCCTTCCGGGGCACTGAAGCTTTCTTT. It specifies CASSYSAFRGTEAFF.

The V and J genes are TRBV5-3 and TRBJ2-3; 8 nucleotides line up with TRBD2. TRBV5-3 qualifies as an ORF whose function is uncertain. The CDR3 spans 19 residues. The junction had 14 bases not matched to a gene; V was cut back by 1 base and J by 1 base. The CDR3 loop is CARSLQRGCNPARTDTQYF. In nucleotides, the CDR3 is TGTGCCAGAAGCTTGCAGCGGGGGTGCAACCCGGCCCGCACAGATACGCAGTATTTT.

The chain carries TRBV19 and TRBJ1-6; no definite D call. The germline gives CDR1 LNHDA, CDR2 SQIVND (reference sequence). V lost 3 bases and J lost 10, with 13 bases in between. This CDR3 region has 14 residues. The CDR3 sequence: CASSIPGAGSPLHF. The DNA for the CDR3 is TGTGCCAGTAGTATCCCCGGCGCGGGGTCACCCCTCCACTTT.